The 20 T cell receptor beta chains below were found in one sample sequenced in a study of blood T cell repertoires in COVID-19. Assay: immunoSEQ multiplex PCR; the TCRdb copy retains only in-frame clones and omits some. The sample carries roughly 670,000 clones, 80% to 90% recorded once. The sample consisted of peripheral blood. These receptors were collected from a woman between 18 and 29 years old with acute or convalescent COVID-19.

In its sample, this clone was seen once. V usage is TRBV19 and J usage is TRBJ2-1; 10 bases are shared with TRBD1. From germline, CDR1 is LNHDA and CDR2 SQIVND (reference sequence). This CDR3 region has 14 residues. J was trimmed by 9 bases and V by 3 bases; bases with no gene match: 5. CDR3: CASSILTGGGEQFF. The CDR3 DNA reads as TGTGCCAGTAGTATTTTGACAGGGGGCGGTGAGCAGTTCTTC.

V gene TRBV19 combines with J gene TRBJ1-2; weak D call: TRBD1 (5 bases). This CDR3 has 17 amino acids. Germline values: CDR1 LNHDA, CDR2 SQIVND (reference sequence). The V gene lost 4 bases and the J gene lost 4 bases, with 22 bases spanning the gap. The CDR3 DNA follows: TGTGCCAGTAGTAGCGCCCGCAGGAGGGGCGCTTCCTATGGCTACACCTTC. Protein sequence: CASSSARRRGASYGYTF.

CDR3 coding DNA: TGTGCCAGCAGTCTTAGAAGGGGGTACGAGCAGTACTTC. Translation: CASSLRRGYEQYF. The V call is TRBV27, the J call TRBJ2-7; weak D call: TRBD1 (6 bases). V was trimmed by 5 bases and J by 4 bases, leaving 12 bases between them. The CDR3 is made up of 13 amino acids. Germline values: CDR1 MNHEY, CDR2 SMNVEV (reference sequence).

The rearrangement uses TRBV12-5 and TRBJ1-4, with D tentatively TRBD1 (5 bases). Trimming cost V 1 base and J 0 bases, with 9 bases left between them. This CDR3 contains 16 residues. The germline CDR1 and CDR2 sequences are LGHNT and FRNRAP. CDR3 nucleotides: TGTGCTAGTGGTTTGGCGGGACTCGCAACTAATGAAAAACTGTTTTTT. This codes for CASGLAGLATNEKLFF.

The CDR3 DNA is TGTGCCAGCAGTGAAGGAGGACAGCCCCAGCATTTT. Its protein product is CASSEGGQPQHF. The chain combines TRBV27 with TRBJ1-5; D gene unclear. V lost 5 bases and J 7 bases, leaving 9 bases between the germline ends. This CDR3 contains 12 residues. CDR1 and CDR2 (germline): MNHEY, SMNVEV (reference sequence).

The gene calls are TRBV2 and TRBJ2-7; weak D call: TRBD1 (6 bases). Germline CDR1 and CDR2: SNHLY and FYNNEI. There are 16 residues in the CDR3. V lost 0 bases, J lost 3 bases, and 15 bases lay in between. The CDR3 DNA reads as TGTGCCAGCAGTGAAGCTTTACAGGGAAGGCTCTACGAGCAGTACTTC. Translating it yields CASSEALQGRLYEQYF.

This sequence joins TRBV6-6 and TRBJ1-1; 9 nucleotides match TRBD1. The CDR3 spans 14 residues. V was clipped by 5 bases and J by 3 bases; unmatched bases: 4. In germline, CDR1 is MNHNY, CDR2 SVGAGI (reference sequence). This CDR3 is CASSRDREYTEAFF. CDR3 sequence (DNA): TGTGCCAGCAGTCGGGACAGGGAGTACACTGAAGCTTTCTTT.

The chain couples TRBV7-2 to TRBJ2-7, with TRBD2 matching over 8 bases. Trimming at V came to 0 bases and at J to 4 bases, leaving 2 bases not matched to a gene. The CDR3 is 14 amino acids. CDR1 and CDR2 from the germline V gene are SGHTA and FQGNSA. The CDR3 sequence: CASSLAPSGYEQYF. DNA of the CDR3: TGTGCCAGCAGCTTAGCGCCTAGCGGGTACGAGCAGTACTTC. The full variable domain, in which reference TRBV7-2 and TRBJ2-7 provide the parts outside the CDR3, is GAGVSQSPSNKVTEKGKDVELRCDPISGHTALYWYRQSLGQGLEFLIYFQGNSAPDKSGLPSDRFSAERTGGSVSTLTIQRTQQEDSAVYLCASSLAPSGYEQYFGPGTRLTVT.

CDR3 DNA sequence: TGTGCCAGCAGTTTACTCCGGCAGCCCCAGCATTTT. Encoded protein: CASSLLRQPQHF. This rearrangement joins TRBV12-3 or TRBV12-4 to TRBJ1-5; D remains ambiguous. The CDR3 is 12 residues long. Trimming left V 2 bases short and J 7 bases short, with 6 bases between.

The rearrangement joins TRBV27 to TRBJ2-3; 10 nucleotides agree with TRBD2. V lost 6 bases to trimming and J lost 4 bases; unmatched junction nucleotides: 13. CDR3 length: 17 residues. Germline CDR1 and CDR2: MNHEY and SMNVEV (reference sequence). CDR3 protein: CASSPPLAGSGADTQYF. As DNA, the CDR3 is TGTGCCAGCAGCCCGCCACTAGCGGGGTCGGGGGCAGATACGCAGTATTTT.

The rearrangement uses TRBV13 and TRBJ2-2; 7 bases are shared with TRBD1. CDR1 is PRHDT and CDR2 is FYEKMQ in the germline V gene (reference sequence). This CDR3 has 15 amino acids. The junction had 5 bases not matched to a gene; V was cut back by 5 bases and J by 2 bases. CDR3 loop: CASSPWDSNTGELFF. The CDR3 nucleotides are TGTGCCAGCAGCCCTTGGGACAGTAACACCGGGGAGCTGTTTTTT.

This chain joins TRBV7-8 and TRBJ2-4, with 12 bases fitting TRBD1. The CDR3 has 15 residues. Unmatched junction bases numbered 5, after V lost 4 bases and J lost 7 bases. CDR1 and CDR2 (germline): SGHVS, FQNEAQ. The CDR3 sequence: CASSSGTGGLNIQYF. The CDR3 region has the DNA TGTGCCAGCAGCTCTGGGACAGGGGGCCTCAACATTCAGTACTTC.

The V gene is TRBV28, the J gene TRBJ1-2; 10 nucleotides agree with TRBD1. The CDR3 totals 16 residues. Germline values: CDR1 MDHEN, CDR2 SYDVKM. Unmatched junction bases numbered 9, after V lost 5 bases and J lost 3 bases. The CDR3, as DNA: TGTGCCAGCAGTCCACCCGCCGGGACAGGGGACTATGGCTACACCTTC. Encoded protein: CASSPPAGTGDYGYTF.

The chain joins TRBV2 to TRBJ1-2; 9 positions match TRBD1. Trimming at V came to 11 bases and at J to 4 bases, leaving 5 bases not matched to a gene. The germline V gene has CDR1 SNHLY and CDR2 FYNNEI. The CDR3 spans 12 residues. The chain's CDR3 is CAEGTGTYGYTF. Here the CDR3 DNA reads TGTGCCGAGGGGACAGGGACCTATGGCTACACCTTC.

A word on this clone: Other DNA sequences in this specimen translate into the identical CDR3. This chain joins TRBV5-1 and TRBJ1-2; the D gene is possibly TRBD1 (6 bases). This CDR3 has 14 amino acids. Germline V gives CDR1 SGHRS, CDR2 YFSETQ. Trimming took off 1 base at V and 0 bases at J, with 7 bases between the two ends. The CDR3 nucleotides read TGCGCCAGCAGCTTGACAGGGTCTAACTATGGCTACACCTTC. This translates into CASSLTGSNYGYTF.

The chain couples TRBV6-2 or TRBV6-3 to TRBJ2-7, with D unresolved. The CDR3 has 13 amino acids. Trimming shortened V by 2 bases and J by 3 bases, and 8 bases separated the two germline ends. Germline lookup yields CDR1 MNHEY and CDR2 SVGEGT. In DNA, the CDR3 is TGTGCCAGCAGTTACGGTCTCGGCTACGAGCAGTACTTC. Residues: CASSYGLGYEQYF.

The chain is built from TRBV30 and TRBJ2-3; 7 bases fit TRBD2. V was pared by 0 bases and J by 2 bases, with 8 bases of the junction left unmatched. The CDR3 contains 16 residues. Germline loops: CDR1 GTSNPN, CDR2 SVGIG (reference sequence). In DNA, the CDR3 is TGTGCCTGGAGTGTTCCCCTAGCGGCCTCCACAGATACGCAGTATTTT. Protein: CAWSVPLAASTDTQYF.

V usage is TRBV5-6 and J usage is TRBJ1-3; D may be TRBD1 (5 bases). The germline V and J ends were trimmed by 4 bases and 0 bases, with 11 bases remaining between them. This CDR3 comprises 15 residues. In germline, CDR1 is SGHDT, CDR2 YYEEEE. DNA of the CDR3: TGTGCCAGCAGCACCCGGACACCCTCTGGAAACACCATATATTTT. It specifies CASSTRTPSGNTIYF.

Comment on this clone: Different DNA sequences within this sample yield the same CDR3. This chain links TRBV18 with TRBJ1-1, with TRBD1 as a possible D gene (5 bases). CDR1 is KGHSH, CDR2 LQKENI, per germline. Deletions cut 3 bases from V and 1 base from J, with 9 bases between. The CDR3 is 14 amino acids. CDR3 loop: CASSPQGGNTEAFF. For the CDR3, the DNA is TGTGCCAGCTCACCTCAGGGCGGGAACACTGAAGCTTTCTTT. Variable domain in full (rest from reference TRBV18 and TRBJ1-1): NAGVMQNPRHLVRRRGQEARLRCSPMKGHSHVYWYRQLPEEGLKFMVYLQKENIIDESGMPKERFSAEFPKEGPSILRIQQVVRGDSAAYFCASSPQGGNTEAFFGQGTRLTVV.

Written as DNA, the CDR3 is TGTGCCAGCAGTAGTGGGCTTGACTATGGCTACACCTTC. Translation gives CASSSGLDYGYTF. This chain uses TRBV27 with TRBJ1-2; D remains ambiguous. The V gene's germline CDR1 is MNHEY and CDR2 SMNVEV (reference sequence). CDR3 length: 13 amino acids. The V end was cut by 5 bases, the J end by 3 bases, with 10 bases between.